This TCR beta chain was found in a study of blood T cell repertoires in COVID-19. Study in general: In each case, the material was cDNA or gDNA derived from T cells, B-cell-depleted T cells, or PBMCs.

Sequenced by immunoSEQ multiplex PCR; TCRdb stores in-frame clones only, minus some. The data show some 180,000 clones, approximately 87% seen once. The CDR3 covers 16 residues. Unmatched junction bases numbered 14, after V lost 1 base and J lost 10 bases. Germline V gene lookup returns CDR1 SEHNR and CDR2 FQNEAQ (reference sequence). V usage is TRBV7-9 and J usage is TRBJ1-2; 8 nucleotides agree with TRBD1. The sample comprised peripheral blood. The sequence came from a man aged 65-85 years with active or convalescent COVID-19. The DNA of the CDR3 is TGTGCCAGCAGCTTAGGGCAGGGGGCTTCCCCTAAGGACTACACCTTC. This gives the protein CASSLGQGASPKDYTF.